This passage covers 20 T cell receptor beta chains from one sample sequenced in a study of T cells in localized non-small cell lung cancer. The protocol was immunoSEQ multiplex PCR, while the TCRdb copy is restricted to in-frame clones and leaves out a portion. The sample has about 77,000 clones; roughly 91% are singletons. Sequenced material: peripheral blood, taken before any cancer treatment. The source of these receptors is a woman aged 35 to 75 with stage I squamous cell lung carcinoma.

The V call is TRBV5-6, the J call TRBJ2-7, with D unclear. The length of the CDR3 is 11 residues. Germline V gene lookup returns CDR1 SGHDT and CDR2 YYEEEE. With 0 bases removed from V and 3 bases from J, the gap between germline ends came to 1 base. Here the CDR3 reads CASSLGYEQYF. CDR3 in DNA: TGTGCCAGCAGCTTGGGCTACGAGCAGTACTTC.

This clone was counted a few times. This chain links TRBV6-5 with TRBJ1-5; 9 bases agree with TRBD1. CDR1 and CDR2 (germline): MNHEY, SVGAGI. Trimming at V came to 6 bases and at J to 6 bases, leaving 6 bases not matched to a gene. The CDR3 loop spans 14 amino acids. CDR3 nucleotide sequence: TGTGCCAGCAGGGGACAGGGCGGGGGTCAGCCCCAGCATTTT. This encodes CASRGQGGGQPQHF.

V and J are TRBV5-1 and TRBJ2-5; the match to TRBD2 covers 10 bases. Germline V gives CDR1 SGHRS, CDR2 YFSETQ. V shed 7 bases and J 5 bases; nucleotides not matched to a gene: 8. This CDR3 contains 14 residues. CDR3 DNA sequence: TGCGCCAGCCAAGTAGCGGGGGGTCCTGAGACCCAGTACTTC. It translates to CASQVAGGPETQYF. The full variable domain, with the rest looked up from reference TRBV5-1 and TRBJ2-5, is KAGVTQTPRYLIKTRGQQVTLSCSPISGHRSVSWYQQTPGQGLQFLFEYFSETQRNKGNFPGRFSGRQFSNSRSEMNVSTLELGDSALYLCASQVAGGPETQYFGPGTRLLVL.

The CDR3 region has the DNA TGTGCCACCTTAGCTACAGAAAAGGATTGGATGAACACTGAAGCTTTCTTT. Translated, it gives CATLATEKDWMNTEAFF. The chain has TRBV15 and TRBJ1-1; D is unclear. The germline gives CDR1 LNHNV, CDR2 YYDKDF (reference sequence). V lost 8 bases to trimming and J lost 0 bases, with 22 bases between them. The CDR3 sequence is 17 residues long. The full variable domain, rest sourced from reference TRBV15 and TRBJ1-1, is DAMVIQNPRYQVTQFGKPVTLSCSQTLNHNVMYWYQQKSSQAPKLLFHYYDKDFNNEADTPDNFQSRRPNTSFCFLDIRSPGLGDTAMYLCATLATEKDWMNTEAFFGQGTRLTVV.

The chain uses TRBV27 and TRBJ1-5; D perhaps matches TRBD1 (5 bases). This CDR3 is 14 amino acids long. The germline V and J ends were trimmed by 3 bases and 6 bases, with 12 bases remaining between them. The germline CDR1 and CDR2 sequences are MNHEY and SMNVEV (reference sequence). The CDR3 spells CASSFQGGGQPQHF. In DNA, the CDR3 is TGTGCCAGCAGTTTTCAGGGAGGTGGTCAGCCCCAGCATTTT.

This clone was seen only a few times. The V call is TRBV5-4, the J call TRBJ2-7; no definite D call. Deletions cut 0 bases from V and 5 bases from J, with 9 bases between. The V gene's germline CDR1 is SGHNT and CDR2 YYREEE (reference sequence). This CDR3 is built from 13 residues. CDR3 amino acids: CASSLDLANEQYF. The CDR3 DNA is TGTGCCAGCAGCTTGGACCTTGCCAACGAGCAGTACTTC.

The chain has TRBV28 and TRBJ1-4; tentatively, D is TRBD1 (6 bases). Looked up from germline, CDR1 is MDHEN and CDR2 is SYDVKM. Trimming removed 4 bases at V and 3 bases at J, with 15 bases between. This CDR3 is 16 amino acids long. The CDR3 nucleotides read TGTGCCAGCAGTTCCCCCGGGGGCGCGGCTAATGAAAAACTGTTTTTT. This codes for CASSSPGGAANEKLFF.

V and J are TRBV9 and TRBJ2-5; TRBD1 agrees at 9 bases. Germline V gene data show CDR1 as SGDLS and CDR2 as YYNGEE. CDR3 length equals 15 residues. The trim removed 3 bases at V and 4 bases at J, leaving 7 bases unmatched. The CDR3 reads CASSALTGGGETQYF. The DNA for the CDR3 is TGTGCCAGCAGCGCCCTGACAGGGGGAGGAGAGACCCAGTACTTC.

V and J are TRBV5-4 and TRBJ2-7; D might be TRBD2 (5 bases). The V end lost 4 bases, the J end lost 5 bases, and 10 bases lay between the germline ends. Looked up from germline, CDR1 is SGHNT and CDR2 is YYREEE (reference sequence). CDR3 length: 12 residues. CDR3 amino acids: CASSAPGNEQYF. CDR3 sequence (DNA): TGTGCCAGCAGCGCCCCCGGGAACGAGCAGTACTTC.

The chain carries TRBV10-3 and TRBJ1-5; D is ambiguous. There are 14 residues in the CDR3. V gave up 0 bases and J gave up 5 bases, with 8 bases separating them. Germline CDR1 reads ENHRY; CDR2 reads SYGVKD. DNA of the CDR3: TGTGCCATCAGTGAGTCAAAGGGTGATCAGCCCCAGCATTTT. Translating it yields CAISESKGDQPQHF.

This clone was detected only once. The V gene is TRBV5-6, the J gene TRBJ1-1, with D possibly being TRBD1 (5 bases). Per germline, CDR1 SGHDT and CDR2 YYEEEE. The CDR3 totals 12 residues. V was cut by 4 bases and J by 3 bases, with 7 bases left in between. DNA of the CDR3: TGTGCCAGCAGCCGGACATACACTGAAGCTTTCTTT. Its translation: CASSRTYTEAFF.

V usage is TRBV6-1 and J usage is TRBJ1-1; no reliable D call. Germline V gene sequence: CDR1 MNHNS, CDR2 SASEGT. The V and J ends lost 2 bases and 0 bases respectively, with 7 bases between them. This CDR3 has 14 amino acids. As DNA, the CDR3 is TGTGCCAGCAGTGAAAATGGCCTGAACACTGAAGCTTTCTTT. Translated, it gives CASSENGLNTEAFF.

The chain combines TRBV5-1 with TRBJ2-2, with D perhaps matching TRBD1 (6 bases). The germline V gene has CDR1 SGHRS and CDR2 YFSETQ. Trimming stripped 6 bases from V and 7 bases from J, with 16 bases between. This CDR3 contains 14 residues. CDR3 nucleotide sequence: TGCGCCAGCAACGTACGAACAGGGATCGGGGAGCTGTTTTTT. Its translation: CASNVRTGIGELFF.

This chain connects TRBV30 to TRBJ2-5; D might be TRBD1 (6 bases). Germline loops: CDR1 GTSNPN, CDR2 SVGIG (reference sequence). Between the trimmed V and J ends, which lost 2 bases and 5 bases, there was a span of 18 bases. The CDR3 extends over 15 amino acids. CDR3 DNA sequence: TGTGCCTGGAGTCCGAGAGGGGGTATTGGGGAGACCCAGTACTTC. Translating gives CAWSPRGGIGETQYF.

The CDR3 nucleotides read TGTGCCAGTTCCTCAGGGGCGCGGTACAATGAGCAGTTCTTC. Translating gives CASSSGARYNEQFF. The V call is TRBV19, the J call TRBJ2-1, with a possible D match to TRBD1 (6 bases). The CDR3 loop spans 14 amino acids. CDR1 is LNHDA, CDR2 SQIVND, per germline (reference sequence). V gave up 8 bases and J gave up 4 bases, with 15 bases separating them.

The V and J genes are TRBV4-2 and TRBJ1-1; no firm D call. The CDR3 covers 15 residues. Trimming cost V 4 bases and J 6 bases, with 18 bases left between them. CDR1 is LGHNA, CDR2 YNFKEQ, per germline. Here the CDR3 reads CASSPRGVDPPEAFF. In DNA, the CDR3 is TGTGCCAGCAGCCCCAGAGGCGTAGACCCTCCTGAAGCTTTCTTT.

This chain connects TRBV2 to TRBJ1-2; 10 bases are shared with TRBD1. V was clipped by 2 bases and J by 12 bases; unmatched bases: 9. The CDR3 loop spans 14 amino acids. Germline V lookup: CDR1 SNHLY, CDR2 FYNNEI. CDR3 DNA sequence: TGTGCCAGCAGTGAAACTCCGGGACAGGGGCTCAACACCTTC. Its protein is CASSETPGQGLNTF.

This clone was counted only a few times. This sequence joins TRBV10-3 and TRBJ2-1; TRBD2 matches 9 bases. CDR1 and CDR2 (germline): ENHRY, SYGVKD. CDR3 size: 14 residues. V trimming: 10 bases; J trimming: 5 bases; junction bases outside the gene matches: 9. The CDR3 coding sequence is TGTGCCAGCACCAAGCGGGGGGAGGACAATGAGCAGTTCTTC. Protein sequence: CASTKRGEDNEQFF.

The chain combines TRBV5-1 with TRBJ1-1, with D possibly being TRBD1 (5 bases). CDR1 SGHRS and CDR2 YFSETQ come from the germline V gene. V lost 4 bases, J lost 1 base, and 14 bases lay in between. The CDR3 is 15 residues long. In nucleotides, the CDR3 is TGCGCCAGCAGCCCAAGGGACCCCCAGAACACTGAAGCTTTCTTT. The encoded protein is CASSPRDPQNTEAFF.

This chain links TRBV6-6 with TRBJ1-6; D might be TRBD1 (6 bases). V was clipped by 6 bases and J by 8 bases, with 11 bases between them. CDR3 length: 13 residues. The germline V gene encodes CDR1 MNHNY and CDR2 SVGAGI (reference sequence). This CDR3 is CASRTGSDSPLHF. For the CDR3, the DNA is TGTGCCAGCAGGACAGGTTCGGATTCACCCCTCCACTTT.